The clone carrying this T cell receptor (beta chain) occurred a few times. The antigen is undetermined. The data were taken from a study of response to subunit inactivated influenza vaccine. Whole-study findings and limits: Seasonal influenza vaccination, on each occasion, was suggested by the authors to recruit few new T cells.

V trimming: 7 bases; J trimming: 2 bases; junction bases outside the gene matches: 7. In germline, CDR1 is SNHLY, CDR2 FYNNEI. CDR3 size: 15 residues. TCRdb redid the calling of the RT-PCR reads with MiXCR, one entry per CDR3 protein. Of about 520,000 distinct CDR3 sequences in the sample, roughly 27% were seen once. The clonotype originates from a man between 50 and 59 years old who received an inactivated influenza vaccine. The sequences come from CD4+ T cells sorted from PBMCs, collected 5 to 6 days after vaccination. V gene TRBV2 combines with J gene TRBJ1-2, with 10 nucleotides matching TRBD1. CDR3 region: CASNAPGQGNYGYTF. CDR3 bases: TGTGCCAGCAATGCCCCGGGACAGGGGAACTATGGCTACACCTTC.